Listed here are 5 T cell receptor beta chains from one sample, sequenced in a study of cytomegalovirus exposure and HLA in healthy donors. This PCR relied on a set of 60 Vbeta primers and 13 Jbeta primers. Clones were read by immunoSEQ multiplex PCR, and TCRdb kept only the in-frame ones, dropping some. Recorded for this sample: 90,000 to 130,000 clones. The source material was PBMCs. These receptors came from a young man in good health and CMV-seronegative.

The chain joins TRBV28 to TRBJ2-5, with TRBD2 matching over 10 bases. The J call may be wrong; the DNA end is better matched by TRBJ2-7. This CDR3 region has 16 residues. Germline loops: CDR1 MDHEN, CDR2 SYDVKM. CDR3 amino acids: CASSFTLAGLTYEQYF. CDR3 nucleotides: TGTGCCAGCAGCTTCACACTAGCGGGGTTAACCTACGAGCAGTACTTC.

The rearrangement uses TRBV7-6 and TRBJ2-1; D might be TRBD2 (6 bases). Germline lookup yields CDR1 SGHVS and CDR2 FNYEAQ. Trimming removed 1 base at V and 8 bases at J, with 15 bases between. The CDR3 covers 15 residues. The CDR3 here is CASSLGAGRYDEQFF. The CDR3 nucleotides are TGTGCCAGCAGCTTAGGGGCAGGGAGGTATGATGAGCAGTTCTTC. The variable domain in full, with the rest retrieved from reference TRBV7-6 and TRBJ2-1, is GAGVSQSPRYKVTKRGQDVALRCDPISGHVSLYWYRQALGQGPEFLTYFNYEAQQDKSGLPNDRFSAERPEGSISTLTIQRTEQRDSAMYRCASSLGAGRYDEQFFGPGTRLTVL.

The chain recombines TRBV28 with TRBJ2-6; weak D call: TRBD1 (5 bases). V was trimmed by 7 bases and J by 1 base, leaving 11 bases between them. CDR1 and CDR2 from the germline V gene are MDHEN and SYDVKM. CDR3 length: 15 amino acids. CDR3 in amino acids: CASIPRQSGANVLTF. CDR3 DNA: TGTGCCAGCATCCCCCGACAGTCTGGGGCCAACGTCCTGACTTTC.

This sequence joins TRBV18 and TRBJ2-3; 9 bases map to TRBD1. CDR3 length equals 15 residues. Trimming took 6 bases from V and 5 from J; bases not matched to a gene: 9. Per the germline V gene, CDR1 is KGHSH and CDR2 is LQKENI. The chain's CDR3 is CASSTGTGLVDTQYF. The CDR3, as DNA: TGTGCCAGCTCCACCGGGACAGGGCTGGTAGATACGCAGTATTTT.

This chain's CDR3 is CASSFRVTQPQHF. DNA for the CDR3: TGTGCCAGCAGCTTCAGGGTTACTCAGCCCCAGCATTTT. The rearrangement uses TRBV7-2 and TRBJ1-5; maybe TRBD1 (5 bases). The CDR3 loop spans 13 amino acids. Germline CDR1 is SGHTA and CDR2 is FQGNSA. V dropped 3 bases and J dropped 6 bases, with 9 bases sitting between them.